These T cell receptor beta chains were read from a single sample in a study of T-cell reconstitution after alpha-beta-depleted transplantation in children. TCRdb re-analysed the PCR reads in MiXCR, keeping a single row per CDR3 protein. The table shows 200,000 to 250,000 distinct CDR3 sequences, with 9.5% to 13% occurring only once. The source material was PBMCs, sampled before TCRalphabeta/CD19-depleted stem cell transplant. These receptors were obtained from a child less than two years old with acute myeloid leukemia, due to receive a stem cell transplant. Each CDR3 is given with its conserved first and last residue. Each record gives: V gene, CDR3 protein.

>TRBV4-1
CASSQDDWGNTEAFF
>TRBV12-3/TRBV12-4
CASSNRGPMDEQYF
>TRBV20-1
CSATVIPGQGVGNYGYTF
>TRBV15
CATSRVPGQTYEQYF
>TRBV19
CASRYQDRGYTEAFF
>TRBV5-1
CASTEQTTNTGELFF
>TRBV6-5
CASSYGGNGANVLTF
>TRBV7-9
CASSPSNTEAFF
>TRBV30
CAWSVRGAQPQHF
>TRBV28
CASSPGQYYGYTF
>TRBV29-1
CSVEETGGTDTQYF
>TRBV18
CASSPPDRETEAFF
>TRBV7-8
CASTTQPTANTEAFF
>TRBV7-2
CASSLALGQPQHF
>TRBV7-2
CASTVGTTRRLETQYF
>TRBV20-1
CSADSRDEQFF
>TRBV7-2
CASSWFGVEGNTIYF
>TRBV6-2/TRBV6-3
CASSYFWGLAGDPNTGELFF
>TRBV5-4
CASSPSAGDGEQFF
>TRBV5-5
CASRALQAYEQYF
>TRBV20-1
CSAAGQYNEQFF
>TRBV5-1
CASSLIGTKNTEAFF
>TRBV7-9
CASSESQSGIMEPQHF
>TRBV20-1
CSARDPLFGNTIYF